The 27 T cell receptor beta chains below come from one sample, sequenced in a study of response to subunit inactivated influenza vaccine. Each CDR3 protein gets one entry after TCRdb re-called the RT-PCR reads with MiXCR. The table records 300,000 to 350,000 distinct CDR3 sequences, approximately 21% of them present only once. The sample in question was PBMCs from blood, obtained roughly 20 months after vaccination. These TCRs come from a man aged 50-75 years who received an inactivated influenza vaccine.

This clonotype appeared a few times. The chain recombines TRBV14 with TRBJ2-3, with D maybe TRBD2 (5 bases). CDR1 and CDR2 (germline): SGHDN, FVKESK. There are 16 residues in the CDR3. Trimming pared 2 bases from V and 2 bases from J, leaving 14 bases between. The CDR3 is CASSQRGREVTDTQYF. The CDR3 DNA follows: TGTGCCAGCAGCCAACGGGGTCGGGAAGTCACAGATACGCAGTATTTT.

The chain recombines TRBV15 with TRBJ2-1; the D is unclear. The CDR3 has 17 amino acids. The V gene lost 0 bases and the J gene lost 3 bases, with 15 bases spanning the gap. The germline CDR1 and CDR2 sequences are LNHNV and YYDKDF (reference sequence). The CDR3 spells CATSRDDGGSFYNEQFF. The CDR3 DNA is TGTGCCACCAGCAGAGACGACGGCGGTTCTTTCTACAATGAGCAGTTCTTC. Full variable domain (rest looked up from reference TRBV15 and TRBJ2-1): DAMVIQNPRYQVTQFGKPVTLSCSQTLNHNVMYWYQQKSSQAPKLLFHYYDKDFNNEADTPDNFQSRRPNTSFCFLDIRSPGLGDTAMYLCATSRDDGGSFYNEQFFGPGTRLTVL.

This rearrangement joins TRBV10-1 to TRBJ2-3; 12 nucleotides agree with TRBD2. V shed 3 bases, J shed 4 bases, and the junction held 8 bases outside the gene matches. CDR3 length: 17 residues. Looked up from germline, CDR1 is WNHNN and CDR2 is SYGVQD (reference sequence). The CDR3: CASSEPTSGGYPDTQYF. The CDR3 DNA follows: TGCGCCAGCAGTGAACCAACTAGCGGGGGGTACCCAGATACGCAGTATTTT.

The V gene is TRBV28, the J gene TRBJ2-7; D unclear. This CDR3 contains 14 residues. Deletions cut 1 base from V and 12 bases from J, with 19 bases between. Germline-derived CDR1 and CDR2 are MDHEN and SYDVKM. Written as DNA, the CDR3 is TGTGCCAGCAGTTTATCGGGCGTTGGACGGACGCCGTACTTC. This codes for CASSLSGVGRTPYF.

V usage is TRBV29-1 and J usage is TRBJ2-7, with D maybe TRBD1 (6 bases). Germline CDR1 is SQVTM and CDR2 is ANQGSEA. The CDR3 spans 14 residues. V dropped 3 bases and J dropped 0 bases, with 12 bases sitting between them. CDR3 loop: CSVEVRGGSYEQYF. As DNA, the CDR3 is TGCAGCGTTGAGGTGCGAGGGGGCTCCTACGAGCAGTACTTC.

In its sample, this clonotype was seen many times. V is TRBV7-8 and J is TRBJ1-3; unclear D gene. This CDR3 region has 14 residues. V gave up 4 bases and J gave up 3 bases, with 10 bases separating them. The germline V gene has CDR1 SGHVS and CDR2 FQNEAQ. The CDR3 DNA reads TGTGCCAGCAGCTCAGGAGCGGATGGAAACACCATATATTTT. This codes for CASSSGADGNTIYF.

The chain employs TRBV19 and TRBJ1-6; D is perhaps TRBD1 (5 bases). The CDR3 has 14 amino acids. V was clipped by 9 bases and J by 7 bases, with 16 bases between them. Per the germline V gene, CDR1 is LNHDA and CDR2 is SQIVND (reference sequence). The CDR3 sequence: CASQTALGNSPLHF. The CDR3 DNA sequence: TGTGCCAGCCAGACAGCGCTGGGGAATTCACCCCTCCACTTT.

The rearrangement joins TRBV28 to TRBJ2-1, with TRBD2 matching 10 bases. Germline CDR1 MDHEN, CDR2 SYDVKM. V lost 1 base to trimming and J lost 9 bases; unmatched junction nucleotides: 3. The CDR3 covers 14 residues. The CDR3 is CASSLSLAGSEQFF. DNA for the CDR3: TGTGCCAGCAGTTTATCACTAGCGGGAAGTGAGCAGTTCTTC.

This chain connects TRBV4-3 to TRBJ2-5; D might be TRBD2 (6 bases). Trimming pared 4 bases from V and 0 bases from J, leaving 9 bases between. There are 14 residues in the CDR3. Germline CDR1 reads LGHNA; CDR2 reads YSLEER. The CDR3 region is CASSRDLYQETQYF. The CDR3 nucleotides read TGCGCCAGCAGCCGGGACTTATACCAAGAGACCCAGTACTTC.

Only a few counts were recorded for this clonotype. V usage is TRBV20-1 and J usage is TRBJ2-3; perhaps D is TRBD1 or TRBD2 (5 bases each). V was trimmed by 0 bases and J by 8 bases, leaving 12 bases between them. Per germline, CDR1 DFQATT and CDR2 SNEGSKA (reference sequence). The CDR3 has 13 amino acids. The DNA of the CDR3 is TGCAGTGCTAGAGAGAGGGGATCCCCTACGCAGTATTTT. This gives the protein CSARERGSPTQYF.

There are many counts of this clonotype. The rearrangement links TRBV12-3 or TRBV12-4 to TRBJ1-2; the D gene is possibly TRBD1 (6 bases). The CDR3 loop spans 15 amino acids. The V and J ends lost 3 bases and 8 bases respectively, with 19 bases between them. The CDR3 DNA sequence: TGTGCCAGCAGTTTTCTAAATATGGGGGGCGACGGCTACACCTTC. Its translation is CASSFLNMGGDGYTF.

This clonotype was recorded a few times. The chain has TRBV29-1 and TRBJ2-7; perhaps TRBD1 as D (6 bases). V lost 7 bases to trimming and J lost 0 bases, with 25 bases between them. Per the germline V gene, CDR1 is SQVTM and CDR2 is ANQGSEA. The CDR3 covers 17 residues. In DNA, the CDR3 is TGCAGCGCCGGCGGATCCAAAGGGGGAGTGGGCTCCTACGAGCAGTACTTC. Translation: CSAGGSKGGVGSYEQYF.

V usage is TRBV28 and J usage is TRBJ2-7; TRBD2 matches at 14 bases. Trimming cost V 4 bases and J 3 bases; bases outside gene matches: 11. Germline V gene data show CDR1 as MDHEN and CDR2 as SYDVKM. The CDR3 extends over 18 amino acids. CDR3: CASSSPGTSGRVDYEQYF. The CDR3 bases are TGTGCCAGCAGTTCCCCGGGGACTAGCGGGAGAGTAGACTACGAGCAGTACTTC.

This clonotype was detected only a few times. The chain joins TRBV9 to TRBJ1-4; 7 bases align to TRBD1. The germline gives CDR1 SGDLS, CDR2 YYNGEE. CDR3 length equals 16 residues. Trimming took 4 bases from V and 7 from J; bases not matched to a gene: 13. Written as DNA, the CDR3 is TGTGCCAGCAGCCTCCCGACAGGGTCAGAACGTGAAAAACTGTTTTTT. It translates to CASSLPTGSEREKLFF.

In its sample, this clonotype was seen a few times. This chain joins TRBV15 and TRBJ1-5; D not certain. The CDR3 totals 13 residues. Between the trimmed V and J ends, which lost 2 bases and 0 bases, there was a span of 2 bases. Germline V gene lookup returns CDR1 LNHNV and CDR2 YYDKDF (reference sequence). The CDR3 loop is CATSRYSNQPQHF. CDR3 bases: TGTGCCACCAGCAGATATAGCAATCAGCCCCAGCATTTT.

A few counts support this clonotype. The rearrangement joins TRBV12-3 or TRBV12-4 to TRBJ1-6; perhaps TRBD1 as D (6 bases). This CDR3 is built from 14 residues. The germline V and J ends were trimmed by 5 bases and 8 bases, with 13 bases remaining between them. The CDR3 here is CASSISNRDSPLHF. DNA for the CDR3: TGTGCCAGCAGTATCTCCAACAGGGATTCACCCCTCCACTTT.

This clonotype turned up a few times. The chain employs TRBV9 and TRBJ1-1; D ambiguous. Germline V gene data show CDR1 as SGDLS and CDR2 as YYNGEE. The CDR3 consists of 15 residues. Trimming took 0 bases from V and 4 from J, leaving 13 bases between them. CDR3 bases: TGTGCCAGCAGCGTAGCTACGAGGGTTAGCACTGAAGCTTTCTTT. This encodes CASSVATRVSTEAFF. Full variable domain (missing parts from reference TRBV9 and TRBJ1-1): DSGVTQTPKHLITATGQRVTLRCSPRSGDLSVYWYQQSLDQGLQFLIQYYNGEERAKGNILERFSAQQFPDLHSELNLSSLELGDSALYFCASSVATRVSTEAFFGQGTRLTVV.

The chain links TRBV7-2 to TRBJ1-1, with D perhaps TRBD1 (5 bases). CDR1 and CDR2 from the germline V gene are SGHTA and FQGNSA. The CDR3 is made up of 14 amino acids. Between the trimmed V and J ends, which lost 3 bases and 8 bases, there was a span of 16 bases. CDR3: CASSFTGTVAEAFF. The CDR3 region has the DNA TGTGCCAGCAGCTTTACAGGTACGGTGGCCGAAGCTTTCTTT.

The rearrangement links TRBV7-9 to TRBJ2-3; D uncertain. V lost 5 bases and J lost 3, with 18 bases in between. The length of the CDR3 is 16 residues. Germline-derived CDR1 and CDR2 are SEHNR and FQNEAQ (reference sequence). The CDR3 sequence: CASSTLQEIRTDTQYF. The CDR3 nucleotides read TGTGCCAGCAGCACGCTGCAGGAGATTAGGACAGATACGCAGTATTTT.

This clonotype was seen a handful of times. The chain employs TRBV7-8 and TRBJ2-2; maybe TRBD2 (5 bases). V was cut by 7 bases and J by 7 bases, with 22 bases left in between. This CDR3 has 16 residues. The germline V gene has CDR1 SGHVS and CDR2 FQNEAQ. The CDR3 sequence is CASIERSVVTDGELFF. The CDR3 nucleotides read TGTGCCAGCATCGAGCGGTCAGTCGTTACGGACGGGGAGCTGTTTTTT.

The table lists this clonotype with a few counts. The V gene is TRBV7-2, the J gene TRBJ2-3; TRBD2 is a possible D gene (6 bases). The CDR3 has 15 residues. CDR1 and CDR2 (germline): SGHTA, FQGNSA. V lost 2 bases and J 6 bases, leaving 15 bases between the germline ends. The CDR3 region is CASSLMYGGVDTQYF. In DNA form, the CDR3 reads TGTGCCAGCAGCTTAATGTACGGCGGGGTTGATACGCAGTATTTT. The complete variable domain, with remaining parts taken from reference TRBV7-2 and TRBJ2-3, reads GAGVSQSPSNKVTEKGKDVELRCDPISGHTALYWYRQSLGQGLEFLIYFQGNSAPDKSGLPSDRFSAERTGGSVSTLTIQRTQQEDSAVYLCASSLMYGGVDTQYFGPGTRLTVL.

The gene calls are TRBV7-3 and TRBJ2-2, with TRBD1 matching 8 bases. Germline V gene sequence: CDR1 SGHTA, CDR2 FQGTGA. V dropped 1 base and J dropped 2; count of bases not matched to a gene: 6. The CDR3 spans 17 residues. This chain's CDR3 is CASSLNRDRSNTGELFF. The CDR3 nucleotides are TGTGCCAGCAGCTTAAACCGGGACAGGAGCAACACCGGGGAGCTGTTTTTT.

The chain links TRBV10-3 to TRBJ2-2; 14 nucleotides align to TRBD2. The ends lost 6 bases at V and 7 bases at J; junction bases unmatched: 7. Per germline, CDR1 ENHRY and CDR2 SYGVKD. The CDR3 extends over 16 amino acids. Written as DNA, the CDR3 is TGTGCCATCAGCGCAGGACTAGCGGGAGGAGGCGGGGAGCTGTTTTTT. Translated, it gives CAISAGLAGGGGELFF.

V usage is TRBV6-5 and J usage is TRBJ1-2, with 7 bases identical to TRBD1. The CDR3 covers 13 residues. Germline values: CDR1 MNHEY, CDR2 SVGAGI. Trimming took 0 bases from V and 8 from J; bases not matched to a gene: 3. This CDR3 is CASSYSRGGGYTF. The CDR3 DNA reads TGTGCCAGCAGTTACTCGCGAGGGGGCGGCTACACCTTC.

This clonotype was detected a few times. The J gene is TRBJ2-5, the V gene TRBV5-4; D is possibly TRBD1 (6 bases). CDR3 length equals 13 residues. Germline loops: CDR1 SGHNT, CDR2 YYREEE (reference sequence). Trimming removed 0 bases at V and 5 bases at J, with 8 bases between. CDR3 DNA sequence: TGTGCCAGCAGCTTGGATCAGGGGGAGACCCAGTACTTC. Protein: CASSLDQGETQYF.

This clonotype was seen ten or more times. The rearrangement links TRBV6-6 to TRBJ1-6; D is undetermined. V was clipped by 0 bases and J by 8 bases, with 5 bases between them. CDR3 length: 13 residues. Germline CDR1 MNHNY, CDR2 SVGAGI (reference sequence). The CDR3 DNA reads as TGTGCCAGCAGTTACTCGAAGTATTCACCCCTCCACTTT. Amino acid sequence: CASSYSKYSPLHF.

This clonotype was seen repeatedly, ten times or more. This chain connects TRBV7-8 to TRBJ2-7, with 12 bases fitting TRBD2. The V and J ends lost 6 bases and 4 bases, in that order; junction bases with no gene match: 22. The CDR3 has 20 amino acids. Per the germline V gene, CDR1 is SGHVS and CDR2 is FQNEAQ. The DNA for the CDR3 is TGTGCCAGCAGTTATGATTCGGGACTAGCGGGCTCTTTAGAGGTGTACGAGCAGTACTTC. Its protein product is CASSYDSGLAGSLEVYEQYF.